The 7 T cell receptor beta chains below come from one sample, sequenced in a study of T-cell reconstitution after alpha-beta-depleted transplantation in children. TCRbeta library construction was performed incorporating unique molecular identifiers. MiXCR, applied by TCRdb to the PCR reads, yields one record per CDR3 protein. The sample has about 440,000 distinct CDR3 sequences; over 40% are singletons. The sample in question was PBMCs, obtained before TCRalphabeta/CD19-depleted stem cell transplant. These receptors came from a girl aged 2 to 9 with aplastic anemia, due to receive a stem cell transplant.

This clonotype was seen more than once but under ten times. Written as DNA, the CDR3 is TGTGCCAGCCGCGCACAGGCCGGCTATGGCTACACCTTC. This codes for CASRAQAGYGYTF. The chain is built from TRBV6-1 and TRBJ1-2; D possibly corresponds to TRBD1 (5 bases). CDR3 length: 13 residues. Germline V CDR1 and CDR2: MNHNS, SASEGT. V gave up 8 bases and J gave up 4 bases, with 14 bases separating them.

The V gene is TRBV7-3, the J gene TRBJ2-1, with 8 bases matching TRBD2. Unmatched junction bases numbered 13, after V lost 0 bases and J lost 3 bases. The CDR3 extends over 19 amino acids. Germline V gene data show CDR1 as SGHTA and CDR2 as FQGTGA. CDR3 amino acids: CASSLTGREVGGGYNEQFF. The CDR3 DNA follows: TGTGCCAGCAGCTTAACGGGGCGGGAGGTGGGGGGAGGCTACAATGAGCAGTTCTTC.

The genes are TRBV7-6 and TRBJ2-3, with D maybe TRBD2 (6 bases). The V and J ends lost 7 bases and 0 bases respectively, with 11 bases between them. CDR1 SGHVS and CDR2 FNYEAQ come from the germline V gene. The CDR3 sequence is 14 residues long. CDR3 region: CASTAGTSTDTQYF. DNA of the CDR3: TGTGCCAGCACCGCGGGAACGAGCACAGATACGCAGTATTTT.

In this sample, this clonotype turned up once. The chain employs TRBV7-9 and TRBJ2-1; 9 bases match TRBD2. The CDR3 sequence is 13 residues long. V lost 4 bases, J lost 8 bases, and 3 bases stayed unmatched. CDR1 is SEHNR and CDR2 is FQNEAQ in the germline V gene (reference sequence). The CDR3 loop reads CASSSRTSDEQFF. CDR3 bases: TGTGCCAGCAGCTCCCGGACTAGCGATGAGCAGTTCTTC.

This chain links TRBV10-3 with TRBJ2-5; no definite D call. The germline V and J ends were trimmed by 6 bases and 2 bases, with 7 bases remaining between them. The V gene's germline CDR1 is ENHRY and CDR2 SYGVKD. CDR3 length equals 12 residues. For the CDR3, the DNA is TGTGCCATCAGCCTAGAACAAGAGACCCAGTACTTC. As protein: CAISLEQETQYF.

V and J are TRBV20-1 and TRBJ2-7; TRBD2 aligns across 13 bases. The V and J ends lost 3 bases and 5 bases, in that order; junction bases with no gene match: 4. Germline V gene sequence: CDR1 DFQATT, CDR2 SNEGSKA (reference sequence). This CDR3 is built from 14 residues. The CDR3 is CSASGLAGAHEQYF. CDR3 coding DNA: TGCAGTGCTAGCGGACTAGCGGGGGCCCACGAGCAGTACTTC.

The chain has TRBV5-1 and TRBJ1-1; 9 nucleotides agree with TRBD1. Germline V gene data show CDR1 as SGHRS and CDR2 as YFSETQ. The V segment lost 4 bases and the J segment 6 bases; nucleotides outside the gene matches: 13. The CDR3 totals 16 residues. CDR3 bases: TGCGCCAGCAGCGACGGCGACAGGGGGTTGATGGCTGAAGCTTTCTTT. It yields the protein CASSDGDRGLMAEAFF.